The sequence of this T cell receptor (beta chain) was determined in a study of shared clonotypes between healthy human individuals. Overall study results and limits: Several donors had around 5.2% of their naive CD4 clonotypes in common. Despite large depth, rarefaction showed incomplete sorted-subset sequencing. Exclusively blood specimens were collected; tissue repertoires likely differ.

The input for sorted-subset replicate PCRs was roughly 180 ng DNA, tens of thousands of T cell genomes. The repertoire was sequenced with immunoSEQ multiplex PCR; TCRdb's copy has only in-frame clones and lacks some. The sample has 2 million to 2.5 million clones, more than 90% seen once; the top ten hold roughly 0.13%. On this clone itself: Its target is not known.

The CDR3 spans 15 residues. Looked up from germline, CDR1 is KGHSH and CDR2 is LQKENI. V was pared by 5 bases and J by 8 bases, with 9 bases of the junction left unmatched. Sequencing was performed on naive CD4+ T cells sorted from blood. This sample's subset: CD45RA+ positively selected. V and J are TRBV18 and TRBJ1-6; 7 nucleotides line up with TRBD1. This sequence originates from a man in his late teens or twenties in good health. The CDR3 here is CASSFRDSVDSPLHF. CDR3 nucleotide sequence: TGTGCCAGCTCATTCCGGGACAGCGTTGATTCACCCCTCCACTTT.